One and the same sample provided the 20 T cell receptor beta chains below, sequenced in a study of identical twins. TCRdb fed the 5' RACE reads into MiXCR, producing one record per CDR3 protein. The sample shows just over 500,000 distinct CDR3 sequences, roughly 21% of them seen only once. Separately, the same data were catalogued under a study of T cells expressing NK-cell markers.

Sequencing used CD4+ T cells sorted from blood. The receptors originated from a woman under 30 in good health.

The CDR3 bases are TGTGCCAGCAGTGAATCGGGCGGTCTCACTGAAGCTTTCTTT. This gives the protein CASSESGGLTEAFF. The chain uses TRBV25-1 and TRBJ1-1, with D hard to call. Germline values: CDR1 MGHDK, CDR2 SYGVNS. The CDR3 is 14 residues long. V was cut by 1 base and J by 4 bases, with 10 bases left in between.

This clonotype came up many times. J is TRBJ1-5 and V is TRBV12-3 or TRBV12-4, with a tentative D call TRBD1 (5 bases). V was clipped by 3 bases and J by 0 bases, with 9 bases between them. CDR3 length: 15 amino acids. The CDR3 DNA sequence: TGTGCCAGCAGTTTGGGGCAGTATAGCAATCAGCCCCAGCATTTT. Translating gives CASSLGQYSNQPQHF.

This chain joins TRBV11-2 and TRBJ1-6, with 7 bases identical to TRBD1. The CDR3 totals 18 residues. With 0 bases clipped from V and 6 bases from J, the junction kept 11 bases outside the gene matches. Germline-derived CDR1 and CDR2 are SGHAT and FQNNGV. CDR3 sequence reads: CASSLEPWTGDFNSPLHF. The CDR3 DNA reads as TGTGCCAGCAGCTTAGAACCTTGGACAGGCGATTTTAATTCACCCCTCCACTTT.

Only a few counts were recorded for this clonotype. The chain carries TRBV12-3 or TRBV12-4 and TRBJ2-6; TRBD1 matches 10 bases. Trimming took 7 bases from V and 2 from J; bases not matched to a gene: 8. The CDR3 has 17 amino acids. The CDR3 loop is CASIGRDRGPGANVLTF. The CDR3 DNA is TGTGCCAGCATTGGCCGGGACAGGGGCCCTGGGGCCAACGTCCTGACTTTC.

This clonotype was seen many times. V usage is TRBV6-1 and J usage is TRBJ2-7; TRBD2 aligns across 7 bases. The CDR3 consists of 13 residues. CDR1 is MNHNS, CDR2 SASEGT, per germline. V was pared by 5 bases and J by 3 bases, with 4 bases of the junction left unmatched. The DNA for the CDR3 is TGTGCCAGCAGTATCCCGGGGGGCTACGAGCAGTACTTC. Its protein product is CASSIPGGYEQYF.

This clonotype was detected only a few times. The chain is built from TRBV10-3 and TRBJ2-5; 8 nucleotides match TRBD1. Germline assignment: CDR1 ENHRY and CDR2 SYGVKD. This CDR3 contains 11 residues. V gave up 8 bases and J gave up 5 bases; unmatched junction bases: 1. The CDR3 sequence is CAIGQGETQYF. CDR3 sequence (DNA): TGTGCCATCGGACAGGGCGAGACCCAGTACTTC.

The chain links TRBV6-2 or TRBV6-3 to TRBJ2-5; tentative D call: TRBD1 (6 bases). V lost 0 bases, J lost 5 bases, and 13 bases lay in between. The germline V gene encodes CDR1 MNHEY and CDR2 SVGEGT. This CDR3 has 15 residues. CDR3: CASSYSGAPWETQYF. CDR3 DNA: TGTGCCAGCAGTTACTCGGGGGCCCCCTGGGAGACCCAGTACTTC.

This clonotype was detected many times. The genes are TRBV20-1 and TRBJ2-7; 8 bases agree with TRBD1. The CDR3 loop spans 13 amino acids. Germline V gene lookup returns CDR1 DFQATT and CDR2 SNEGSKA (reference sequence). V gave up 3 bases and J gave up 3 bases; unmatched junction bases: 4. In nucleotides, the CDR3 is TGCAGTGCTAGGGGGACAGGTGGCTACGAGCAGTACTTC. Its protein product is CSARGTGGYEQYF.

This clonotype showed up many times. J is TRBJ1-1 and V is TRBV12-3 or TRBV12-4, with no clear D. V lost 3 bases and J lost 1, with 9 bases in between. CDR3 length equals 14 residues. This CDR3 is CASSFVGSNTEAFF. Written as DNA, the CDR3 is TGTGCCAGCAGTTTCGTCGGATCGAACACTGAAGCTTTCTTT.

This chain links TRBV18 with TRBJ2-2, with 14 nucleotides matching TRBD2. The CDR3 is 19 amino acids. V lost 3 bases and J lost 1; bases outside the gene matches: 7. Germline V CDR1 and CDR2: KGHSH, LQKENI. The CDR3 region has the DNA TGTGCCAGCTCACCGAGCGGACTAGCGGGAGGCCGGAACACCGGGGAGCTGTTTTTT. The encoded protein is CASSPSGLAGGRNTGELFF.

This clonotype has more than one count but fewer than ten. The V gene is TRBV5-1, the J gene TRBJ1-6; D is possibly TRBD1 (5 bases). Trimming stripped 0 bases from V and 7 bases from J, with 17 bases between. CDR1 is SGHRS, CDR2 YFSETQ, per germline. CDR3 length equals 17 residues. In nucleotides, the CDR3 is TGCGCCAGCAGCTTGGCCCCTCATGGGACTGAAAATTCACCCCTCCACTTT. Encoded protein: CASSLAPHGTENSPLHF.

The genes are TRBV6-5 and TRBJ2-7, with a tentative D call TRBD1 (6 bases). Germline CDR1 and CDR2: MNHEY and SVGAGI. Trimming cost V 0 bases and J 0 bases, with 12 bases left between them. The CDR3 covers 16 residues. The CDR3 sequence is CASSYSRTASSYEQYF. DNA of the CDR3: TGTGCCAGCAGTTACTCACGGACAGCTAGCTCCTACGAGCAGTACTTC.

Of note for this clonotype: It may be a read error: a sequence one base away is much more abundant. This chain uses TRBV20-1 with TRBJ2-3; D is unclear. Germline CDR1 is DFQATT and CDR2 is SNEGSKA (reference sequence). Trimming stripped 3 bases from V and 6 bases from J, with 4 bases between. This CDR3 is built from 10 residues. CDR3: CSASSDTQYF. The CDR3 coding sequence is TGCAGTGCTAGCAGTGATACGCAGTATTTT.

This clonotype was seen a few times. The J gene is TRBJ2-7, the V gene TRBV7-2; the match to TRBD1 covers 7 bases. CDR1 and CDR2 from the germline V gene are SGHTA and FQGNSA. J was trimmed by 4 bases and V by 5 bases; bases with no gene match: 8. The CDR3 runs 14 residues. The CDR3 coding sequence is TGTGCCAGCAGCCCAGAAAAGACAGGGTACGAGCAGTACTTC. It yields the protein CASSPEKTGYEQYF.

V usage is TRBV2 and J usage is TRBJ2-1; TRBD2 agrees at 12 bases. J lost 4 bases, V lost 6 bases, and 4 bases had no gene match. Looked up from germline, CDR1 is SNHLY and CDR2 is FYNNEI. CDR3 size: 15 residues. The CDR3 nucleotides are TGTGCCAGCAGCGCCGGACTAGCGGGGTACAATGAGCAGTTCTTC. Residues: CASSAGLAGYNEQFF.

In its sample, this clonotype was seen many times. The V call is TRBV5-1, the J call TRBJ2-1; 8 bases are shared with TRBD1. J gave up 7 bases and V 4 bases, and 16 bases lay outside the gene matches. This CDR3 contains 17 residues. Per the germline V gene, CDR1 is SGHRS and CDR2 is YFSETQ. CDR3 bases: TGCGCCAGCAGCCCCTCCGTTTCAGGGGGCGCGGGGAATGAGCAGTTCTTC. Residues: CASSPSVSGGAGNEQFF.

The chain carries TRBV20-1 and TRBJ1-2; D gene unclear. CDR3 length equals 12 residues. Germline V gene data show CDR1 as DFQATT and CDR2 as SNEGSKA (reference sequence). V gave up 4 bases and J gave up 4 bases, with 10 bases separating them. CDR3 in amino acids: CSAIGRSYGYTF. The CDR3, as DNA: TGCAGTGCTATAGGCAGGTCCTATGGCTACACCTTC.

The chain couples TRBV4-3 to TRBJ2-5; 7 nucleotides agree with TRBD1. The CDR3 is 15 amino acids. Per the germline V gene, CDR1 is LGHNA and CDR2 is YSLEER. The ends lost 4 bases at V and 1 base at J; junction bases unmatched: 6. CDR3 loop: CASSRQQGPQETQYF. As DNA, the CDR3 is TGCGCCAGCAGCCGCCAACAGGGGCCCCAAGAGACCCAGTACTTC.

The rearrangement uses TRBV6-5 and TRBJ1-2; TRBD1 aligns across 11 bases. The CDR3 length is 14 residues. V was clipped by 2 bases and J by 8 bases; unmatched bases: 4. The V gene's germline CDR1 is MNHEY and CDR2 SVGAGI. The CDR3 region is CASSYGQGAGGYTF. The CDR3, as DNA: TGTGCCAGCAGTTACGGACAGGGGGCGGGCGGCTACACCTTC.

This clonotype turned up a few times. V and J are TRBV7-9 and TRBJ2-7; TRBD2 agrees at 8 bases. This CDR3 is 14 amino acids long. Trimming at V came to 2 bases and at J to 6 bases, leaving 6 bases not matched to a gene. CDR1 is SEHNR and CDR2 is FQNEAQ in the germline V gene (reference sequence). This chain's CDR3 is CASSLFGGALEQYF. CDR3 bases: TGTGCCAGCAGCTTATTCGGGGGGGCCCTCGAGCAGTACTTC.